This T cell receptor (beta chain) came from a study of T cell repertoires in cytomegalovirus infection. Study-level information: Indicated by public TCR beta signatures were CMV infection and matching HLA type.

One entry per CDR3 protein, called by TCRdb with MiXCR from the reads. The table has about half a million distinct CDR3 sequences, roughly a third seen once. CDR1 KGHSH and CDR2 LQKENI come from the germline V gene. The CDR3 covers 15 residues. Trimming took 1 base from V and 4 from J, leaving 8 bases between them. This clonotype was observed a handful of times. Its cognate antigen is unknown. The chain links TRBV18 to TRBJ2-6; D unclear. The sequence was obtained from a human donor in good health (CMV status not recorded). Some clones in this sample may be carry-over from other donors' samples. The sample was cultured PBMCs, taken from culture after CMV antigen stimulation. CDR3 sequence reads: CASSPQNTGANVLTF. The CDR3 DNA sequence: TGTGCCAGCTCACCACAGAACACAGGGGCCAACGTCCTGACTTTC.